Below, 25 T cell receptor beta chains from the same sample are listed, as sequenced in a study of blood T cell repertoires in COVID-19. Generated by immunoSEQ multiplex PCR, the TCRdb table keeps only in-frame clones and is missing some. The sample has 110,000 to 150,000 clones; 84% are singletons. The specimen was PBMCs or T cells enriched from blood (not recorded which). The receptors were gathered from a middle-aged man with acute COVID-19.

This rearrangement joins TRBV5-5 to TRBJ1-1; TRBD1 matches 10 bases. There are 17 residues in the CDR3. Per the germline V gene, CDR1 is SGHKS and CDR2 is YYEKEE (reference sequence). V lost 2 bases, J lost 1 base, and 8 bases stayed unmatched. This chain's CDR3 is CASSFRQGAPANTEAFF. Here the CDR3 DNA reads TGTGCCAGCAGCTTCAGACAGGGGGCCCCTGCGAACACTGAAGCTTTCTTT.

This sequence joins TRBV7-9 and TRBJ1-1; a weak D match, TRBD1 (5 bases). Germline CDR1 SEHNR, CDR2 FQNEAQ (reference sequence). The CDR3 is made up of 13 amino acids. The ends were cut back, 4 bases at V and 5 bases at J, with 11 bases in the middle. The CDR3 sequence: CASSSYGGTEAFF. The CDR3 nucleotides read TGTGCCAGCAGCTCATACGGGGGGACTGAAGCTTTCTTT.

In this sample, this clone turned up once. V gene TRBV7-6 combines with J gene TRBJ2-2, with D possibly matching TRBD1 (5 bases). The germline V and J ends were trimmed by 4 bases and 6 bases, with 9 bases remaining between them. This CDR3 contains 13 residues. The germline gives CDR1 SGHVS, CDR2 FNYEAQ. DNA of the CDR3: TGTGCCAGCAGCTCCCCAGGGCCCGGGGAGCTGTTTTTT. It yields the protein CASSSPGPGELFF.

The chain combines TRBV4-1 with TRBJ1-5; D may be TRBD1 (6 bases). This CDR3 has 14 amino acids. The V gene lost 0 bases and the J gene lost 7 bases, with 10 bases spanning the gap. Germline CDR1 is MGHRA and CDR2 is YSYEKL. DNA of the CDR3: TGCGCCAGCAGCCAAGATATGGGGGCCCAGCCCCAGCATTTT. It specifies CASSQDMGAQPQHF.

The chain carries TRBV27 and TRBJ2-7; D possibly corresponds to TRBD2 (5 bases). The CDR3 spans 13 residues. Germline loops: CDR1 MNHEY, CDR2 SMNVEV (reference sequence). V gave up 1 base and J gave up 6 bases, with 10 bases separating them. The chain's CDR3 is CASSLLGAVEQYF. The CDR3 DNA follows: TGTGCCAGCAGTTTATTGGGAGCCGTCGAGCAGTACTTC.

This chain joins TRBV14 and TRBJ2-7; 7 bases line up with TRBD1. The CDR3 extends over 14 amino acids. V lost 4 bases, J lost 0 bases, and 3 bases stayed unmatched. Germline V gives CDR1 SGHDN, CDR2 FVKESK. The CDR3 spells CASSPGTVSYEQYF. In DNA form, the CDR3 reads TGTGCCAGCAGCCCGGGGACAGTCTCCTACGAGCAGTACTTC.

The chain joins TRBV6-6 to TRBJ1-6; 7 bases agree with TRBD1. The junction had 12 bases not matched to a gene; V was cut back by 5 bases and J by 11 bases. The CDR3 runs 15 residues. Germline values: CDR1 MNHNY, CDR2 SVGAGI (reference sequence). The CDR3 DNA sequence: TGTGCCAGCAGTCCCCCGGACACAGGGGATCCACCCCTCCACTTT. Amino acid sequence: CASSPPDTGDPPLHF.

This clone was seen once. The chain is built from TRBV28 and TRBJ2-7; weak D call: TRBD2 (6 bases). Germline CDR1 is MDHEN and CDR2 is SYDVKM. The CDR3 has 14 amino acids. Trimming left V 8 bases short and J 0 bases short, with 14 bases between. This chain's CDR3 is CASLAAAGSYEQYF. CDR3 sequence (DNA): TGTGCCAGCCTCGCCGCAGCGGGCTCCTACGAGCAGTACTTC.

This chain uses TRBV6-2 or TRBV6-3 with TRBJ1-2; the match to TRBD1 covers 7 bases. The germline V gene has CDR1 MNHEY and CDR2 SVGEGT. With 6 bases clipped from V and 2 bases from J, the junction kept 6 bases outside the gene matches. The CDR3 runs 14 residues. CDR3 DNA sequence: TGTGCCAGCAGCTGGCGGGACAGCAACTATGGCTACACCTTC. This sequence encodes CASSWRDSNYGYTF.

The V gene is TRBV2, the J gene TRBJ2-7; 14 bases match TRBD2. The CDR3 totals 15 residues. Trimming at V came to 5 bases and at J to 4 bases, leaving 4 bases not matched to a gene. The germline V gene encodes CDR1 SNHLY and CDR2 FYNNEI. The CDR3 spells CASSRGLAGEYEQYF. CDR3 DNA: TGTGCCAGCAGTCGGGGACTAGCGGGGGAATACGAGCAGTACTTC.

The chain recombines TRBV3-1 (or the pseudogene TRBV3-2) with TRBJ1-5; TRBD1 might be the D (6 bases). Trimming took 4 bases from V and 0 from J, leaving 7 bases between them. The V gene's germline CDR1 is LGHDT and CDR2 YNNKEL (reference sequence). CDR3 size: 14 residues. CDR3 DNA sequence: TGTGCCAGCAGCCCAGGGGTTAGCAATCAGCCCCAGCATTTT. It translates to CASSPGVSNQPQHF.

The rearrangement links TRBV5-1 to TRBJ2-3, with 8 bases matching TRBD2. Germline V gene data show CDR1 as SGHRS and CDR2 as YFSETQ. The CDR3 spans 15 residues. V dropped 0 bases and J dropped 5; count of bases not matched to a gene: 5. The CDR3 loop reads CASSLDSGAEDTQYF. CDR3 nucleotides: TGCGCCAGCAGCTTGGATAGCGGGGCGGAAGATACGCAGTATTTT.

The rearrangement links TRBV28 to TRBJ1-3; D possibly corresponds to TRBD1 (5 bases). V gave up 6 bases and J gave up 0 bases, with 12 bases separating them. Per the germline V gene, CDR1 is MDHEN and CDR2 is SYDVKM. The CDR3 contains 15 residues. The CDR3 DNA reads as TGTGCCAGCAGAATGGGGACTGCCTCTGGAAACACCATATATTTT. Translating gives CASRMGTASGNTIYF.

In its sample, this clone was seen once. The J gene is TRBJ1-1, the V gene TRBV10-1; D is unresolved. Between the trimmed V and J ends, which lost 3 bases and 4 bases, there was a span of 12 bases. Germline CDR1 and CDR2: WNHNN and SYGVQD (reference sequence). The CDR3 spans 14 residues. CDR3 sequence: CASSDGGGGTEAFF. The DNA of the CDR3 is TGCGCCAGCAGTGATGGCGGCGGCGGCACTGAAGCTTTCTTT.

This clone has more than one count but fewer than ten. The junction does not match germline at one end; this may be a read error. The chain employs TRBV28 and TRBJ2-7; D not certain. Per germline, CDR1 MDHEN and CDR2 SYDVKM. The CDR3 extends over 14 amino acids. The CDR3 reads CATSGPVPPYEQYF. The CDR3 nucleotides are TGTGCCACCAGTGGGCCAGTCCCTCCCTACGAGCAGTACTTC.

The gene calls are TRBV24-1 and TRBJ2-1, with 9 bases identical to TRBD1. CDR1 and CDR2 (germline): KGHDR, SFDVKD. V trimming: 2 bases; J trimming: 6 bases; junction bases outside the gene matches: 7. The CDR3 consists of 16 residues. The CDR3 sequence is CATSDSGTGRINEQFF. In DNA form, the CDR3 reads TGTGCCACCAGTGATTCCGGGACAGGGCGTATCAATGAGCAGTTCTTC.

This rearrangement joins TRBV19 to TRBJ1-6, with 7 nucleotides matching TRBD1. The germline gives CDR1 LNHDA, CDR2 SQIVND (reference sequence). The CDR3 consists of 13 residues. V shed 5 bases and J 9 bases; nucleotides not matched to a gene: 4. CDR3 residues: CASSAGGVSPLHF. The DNA for the CDR3 is TGTGCCAGTAGTGCAGGGGGTGTTTCACCCCTCCACTTT.

The genes are TRBV21-1 and TRBJ2-1; the table's D gene call, TRBD2, was not cross checked with the DNA. TRBV21-1 is a recognized pseudogene. The CDR3 has 16 residues. The CDR3: CASSLPVRLPSNEQFF. The DNA of the CDR3 is TGTGCCAGCAGCCTACCTGTTAGACTCCCCAGCAATGAGCAGTTCTTC.

V gene TRBV5-4 combines with J gene TRBJ2-7, with 8 bases lining up with TRBD1. Germline V gene lookup returns CDR1 SGHNT and CDR2 YYREEE (reference sequence). This CDR3 spans 15 amino acids. V shed 6 bases and J 3 bases; nucleotides not matched to a gene: 11. CDR3 sequence (DNA): TGTGCCAGCAACAAAGCGACAGGGGAAATCTACGAGCAGTACTTC. Translation: CASNKATGEIYEQYF. The full variable domain, with the rest looked up from reference TRBV5-4 and TRBJ2-7, is ETGVTQSPTHLIKTRGQQVTLRCSSQSGHNTVSWYQQALGQGPQFIFQYYREEENGRGNFPPRFSGLQFPNYSSELNVNALELDDSALYLCASNKATGEIYEQYFGPGTRLTVT.

The V call is TRBV6-2 or TRBV6-3, the J call TRBJ1-5; 10 nucleotides line up with TRBD1. Germline assignment: CDR1 MNHEY and CDR2 SVGEGT. Trimming took 2 bases from V and 1 from J; bases not matched to a gene: 14. The CDR3 consists of 20 residues. The CDR3 bases are TGTGCCAGCAGTTACCAAGGACAGGGGGTAGGATTGCGCAGCAATCAGCCCCAGCATTTT. This encodes CASSYQGQGVGLRSNQPQHF.

The gene calls are TRBV2 and TRBJ1-5, with D hard to call. There are 13 residues in the CDR3. V was shortened by 6 bases and J by 1 base, with 7 bases between the two germline ends. Germline CDR1 and CDR2: SNHLY and FYNNEI. The CDR3 DNA reads TGTGCCAGCAGGACTCACAGCAATCAGCCCCAGCATTTT. Encoded protein: CASRTHSNQPQHF.

The J gene is TRBJ2-5, the V gene TRBV27; 16 bases line up with TRBD2. Germline CDR1 is MNHEY and CDR2 is SMNVEV (reference sequence). V was clipped by 5 bases and J by 5 bases; unmatched bases: 11. This CDR3 comprises 18 residues. This CDR3 reads CASSLGLAGGPGSETQYF. CDR3 sequence (DNA): TGTGCCAGCAGTCTGGGACTAGCGGGAGGGCCGGGAAGTGAGACCCAGTACTTC.

The chain recombines TRBV6-1 with TRBJ1-5; 7 positions agree with TRBD1. V shed 1 base, J shed 3 bases, and the junction held 6 bases outside the gene matches. The CDR3 is 16 residues long. CDR1 is MNHNS and CDR2 is SASEGT in the germline V gene. CDR3 nucleotides: TGTGCCAGCAGTGAAGGTAGAGACAGGGCCAATCAGCCCCAGCATTTT. This encodes CASSEGRDRANQPQHF.

The V call is TRBV18, the J call TRBJ2-7; 7 bases are shared with TRBD1. The CDR3 length is 15 residues. CDR1 is KGHSH and CDR2 is LQKENI in the germline V gene. After removal of 3 bases from V and 1 base from J, the junction contained 6 bases not matched to a gene. The CDR3, as DNA: TGTGCCAGCTCACCCGTGGACAGGACGTCCTACGAGCAGTACTTC. It specifies CASSPVDRTSYEQYF.

The DNA of the CDR3 is TGTGCCAGTACTACGGGGGGGAGATCGGCAGATACGCAGTATTTT. Translating it yields CASTTGGRSADTQYF. The rearrangement uses TRBV19 and TRBJ2-3; 8 nucleotides agree with TRBD2. The germline V gene has CDR1 LNHDA and CDR2 SQIVND (reference sequence). The CDR3 is 15 amino acids. V lost 7 bases to trimming and J lost 4 bases; unmatched junction nucleotides: 10.